Each of the 10 T cell receptor beta chains below was sequenced from the same sample in a study of T-cell memory formation after mild COVID-19. TCRdb recomputed calls from the 5' RACE reads with MiXCR, one row per CDR3 protein. The sample has about 560,000 distinct CDR3 sequences, about 20% seen once. The sample comprised PBMCs or a T cell subset sorted from them (not recorded which). The source of these receptors is an adult woman who had mild COVID-19 (a few samples of this study predate the infection). Cell type and time point are not known.

V gene TRBV7-3 combines with J gene TRBJ1-5, with D possibly TRBD1 on 5 matching bases. Trimming stripped 3 bases from V and 0 bases from J, with 12 bases between. Germline V CDR1 and CDR2: SGHTA, FQGTGA. The CDR3 is 16 amino acids. The CDR3 DNA reads as TGTGCCAGCAGCTTCCGGGACGAAGATAGCAATCAGCCCCAGCATTTT. It encodes CASSFRDEDSNQPQHF.

This clonotype has a handful of counts. The rearrangement links TRBV3-1 to TRBJ2-7; D is ambiguous. Germline V gene sequence: CDR1 LGHDT, CDR2 YNNKEL (reference sequence). CDR3 length: 13 amino acids. The V and J ends lost 3 bases and 6 bases respectively, with 12 bases between them. The CDR3 DNA sequence: TGTGCCAGCAGCCAGTTTCCTTCCGCCGAGCAGTACTTC. Translated, it gives CASSQFPSAEQYF.

The chain couples TRBV24-1 to TRBJ2-3; TRBD2 agrees at 11 bases. This CDR3 is 15 amino acids long. V lost 8 bases to trimming and J lost 4 bases; unmatched junction nucleotides: 7. Germline loops: CDR1 KGHDR, CDR2 SFDVKD. The DNA for the CDR3 is TGTGCCACCACAAGCGGACTAGCGGGCGCAGATACGCAGTATTTT. Amino acid sequence: CATTSGLAGADTQYF.

This clonotype was seen more than once but under ten times. The gene calls are TRBV4-3 and TRBJ1-1; D perhaps matches TRBD1 (5 bases). Trimming removed 1 base at V and 5 bases at J, with 14 bases between. Looked up from germline, CDR1 is LGHNA and CDR2 is YSLEER. The CDR3 runs 15 residues. The chain's CDR3 is CASSQAQGMGTEAFF. In DNA, the CDR3 is TGCGCCAGCAGCCAAGCCCAGGGCATGGGTACTGAAGCTTTCTTT.

The V and J genes are TRBV5-6 and TRBJ1-1, with 9 bases lining up with TRBD1. Per the germline V gene, CDR1 is SGHDT and CDR2 is YYEEEE. V gave up 0 bases and J gave up 5 bases; unmatched junction bases: 5. The CDR3 spans 15 residues. CDR3: CASSLDRGLRTEAFF. The DNA for the CDR3 is TGTGCCAGCAGCTTGGACAGGGGGCTTCGAACTGAAGCTTTCTTT.

In this sample, this clonotype turned up a few times. The chain employs TRBV12-3 or TRBV12-4 and TRBJ2-3, with 10 bases lining up with TRBD2. V lost 3 bases, J lost 3 bases, and 3 bases stayed unmatched. The CDR3 runs to 15 residues. The CDR3: CASSFSSGGTDTQYF. For the CDR3, the DNA is TGTGCCAGCAGTTTTTCTAGCGGGGGAACAGATACGCAGTATTTT.

This clonotype was counted a few times. The V and J genes are TRBV15 and TRBJ1-1, with TRBD1 identical over 11 bases. CDR3 length equals 16 residues. Germline lookup yields CDR1 LNHNV and CDR2 YYDKDF (reference sequence). The junction had 8 bases not matched to a gene; V was cut back by 2 bases and J by 6 bases. Here the CDR3 reads CATSRPQMDRGPEAFF. The CDR3 nucleotides read TGTGCCACCAGCAGACCCCAAATGGACAGGGGGCCTGAAGCTTTCTTT.

The gene calls are TRBV6-4 and TRBJ2-1; 10 bases line up with TRBD2. The V segment lost 6 bases and the J segment 3 bases; nucleotides outside the gene matches: 17. The length of the CDR3 is 19 residues. Looked up from germline, CDR1 is MRHNA and CDR2 is SNTAGT. CDR3 DNA: TGTGCCAGCAGCCTCTCTATAGGAGAGATAGCGGGAGGCTACAATGAGCAGTTCTTC. Its translation is CASSLSIGEIAGGYNEQFF.

The chain has TRBV7-2 and TRBJ2-7, with D maybe TRBD1 (6 bases). Germline V gene lookup returns CDR1 SGHTA and CDR2 FQGNSA. The CDR3 consists of 14 residues. V was shortened by 0 bases and J by 4 bases, with 10 bases between the two germline ends. This CDR3 is CASSLATGSYEQYF. In nucleotides, the CDR3 is TGTGCCAGCAGCTTAGCGACAGGATCATACGAGCAGTACTTC.

This clonotype has a count of ten or more. This chain links TRBV3-1 with TRBJ1-2, with TRBD1 matching 7 bases. Germline values: CDR1 LGHDT, CDR2 YNNKEL (reference sequence). The CDR3 has 15 amino acids. V was pared by 4 bases and J by 2 bases, with 7 bases of the junction left unmatched. The CDR3, as DNA: TGTGCCAGCAGCCGCGGGACAGCGGAGAACTATGGCTACACCTTC. Translated, it gives CASSRGTAENYGYTF.